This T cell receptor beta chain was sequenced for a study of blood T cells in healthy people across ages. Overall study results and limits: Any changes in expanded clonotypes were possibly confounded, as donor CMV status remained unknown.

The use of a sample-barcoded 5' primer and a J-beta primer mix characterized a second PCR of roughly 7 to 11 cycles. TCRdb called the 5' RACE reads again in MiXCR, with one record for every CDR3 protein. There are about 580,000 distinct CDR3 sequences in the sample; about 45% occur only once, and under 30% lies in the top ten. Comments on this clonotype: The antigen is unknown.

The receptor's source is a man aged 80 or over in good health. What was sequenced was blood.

This chain's CDR3 is CSAETSDEQYF. The CDR3 DNA sequence: TGCAGTGCTGAAACTAGCGACGAGCAGTACTTC. The V gene is TRBV20-1, the J gene TRBJ2-5; 7 bases line up with TRBD2. The DNA end lines up better with TRBJ2-7; the J call may be wrong. The CDR3 totals 11 residues. Germline CDR1 and CDR2: DFQATT and SNEGSKA (reference sequence).